A single sample is the source of the 9 T cell receptor beta chains below, sequenced in a study of a mutant IDH1 vaccine in newly diagnosed glioma. Specified time point: week 23, last vaccination. A single vaccine dose contained 300 ug of mutant IDH1 20-mer peptide, and topical imiquimod was used with it. Their specific antigens are unknown. TCRdb's table, derived via immunoSEQ multiplex PCR, lists solely in-frame clones and lacks some. This table holds tens of thousands of clones, 65% to 80% found once. The sample consisted of PBMCs, taken from a glioma patient whose treatment included an IDH1 peptide vaccine. The receptor set was obtained from a man aged 45 to 65 with glioma.

This clone appeared once. The chain is built from TRBV12-1 and TRBJ2-5; the D call in the table, TRBD2, was not verified against the DNA. The assigned J gene may be wrong: the sequence end matches TRBJ2-7 better. TRBV12-1 is a listed pseudogene. This CDR3 contains 17 residues. The CDR3 loop reads CASRLRSDGGLSYEQYF. CDR3 in DNA: TGTGCCAGCAGACTTCGCTCGGATGGAGGACTCTCCTACGAGCAGTACTTC.

The chain has TRBV2 and TRBJ2-3; 12 bases align to TRBD2. Germline loops: CDR1 SNHLY, CDR2 FYNNEI. The CDR3 sequence is 15 residues long. The V segment lost 6 bases and the J segment 5 bases; nucleotides outside the gene matches: 6. The CDR3: CASRPTSGGGDTQYF. CDR3 bases: TGTGCCAGCAGGCCGACTAGCGGGGGCGGAGATACGCAGTATTTT.

The J gene is TRBJ2-1, the V gene TRBV5-8; possibly TRBD2 for D (5 bases). Trimming shortened V by 1 base and J by 9 bases, and 11 bases separated the two germline ends. From germline, CDR1 is SGHTS and CDR2 YDEGEE. This CDR3 spans 13 amino acids. CDR3 residues: CASSLSRESEQFF. The CDR3 nucleotides read TGTGCCAGCAGCTTGTCGAGGGAGAGTGAGCAGTTCTTC.

This clone has more than one count but fewer than ten. V is TRBV27 and J is TRBJ2-7, with 7 bases identical to TRBD1. The CDR3 extends over 14 amino acids. The ends lost 2 bases at V and 0 bases at J; junction bases unmatched: 1. CDR1 is MNHEY, CDR2 SMNVEV, per germline (reference sequence). For the CDR3, the DNA is TGTGCCAGCAGTTTAACAGGGGTCTCCTACGAGCAGTACTTC. It specifies CASSLTGVSYEQYF.

The chain carries TRBV18 and TRBJ2-7; D is possibly TRBD1 or TRBD2 (5 bases each). Germline CDR1 is KGHSH and CDR2 is LQKENI. The CDR3 length is 14 residues. The V end lost 4 bases, the J end lost 5 bases, and 15 bases lay between the germline ends. Here the CDR3 DNA reads TGTGCCAGCTCACTCGCTGGGGGTGACGACGAGCAGTACTTC. Translated: CASSLAGGDDEQYF.

The chain couples TRBV5-4 to TRBJ1-6; no clear D gene. Germline V gene data show CDR1 as SGHNT and CDR2 as YYREEE (reference sequence). This CDR3 comprises 13 residues. Trimming shortened V by 4 bases and J by 7 bases, and 9 bases separated the two germline ends. The CDR3 reads CASSREGNSPLHF. In DNA form, the CDR3 reads TGTGCCAGCAGCCGTGAAGGGAATTCACCCCTCCACTTT.

This clone occurred once. The V and J genes are TRBV19 and TRBJ2-1; no reliable D call. Germline V CDR1 and CDR2: LNHDA, SQIVND (reference sequence). The CDR3 sequence is 13 residues long. The V gene lost 3 bases and the J gene lost 8 bases, with 11 bases spanning the gap. The CDR3 DNA sequence: TGTGCCAGTAGTATGCCGATCTCCTATGAGCAGTTCTTC. Amino acid sequence: CASSMPISYEQFF.

The CDR3 here is CASSPDRSNTEAFF. The CDR3 DNA is TGTGCCAGCAGTCCGGACAGGTCGAACACTGAAGCTTTCTTT. The gene calls are TRBV6-4 and TRBJ1-1, with 7 bases aligning to TRBD1. CDR1 is MRHNA and CDR2 is SNTAGT in the germline V gene. The CDR3 spans 14 residues. J lost 1 base, V lost 5 bases, and 4 bases had no gene match.

The chain carries TRBV5-5 and TRBJ1-1; D remains ambiguous. In germline, CDR1 is SGHKS, CDR2 YYEKEE (reference sequence). This CDR3 is 16 amino acids long. V was trimmed by 3 bases and J by 1 base, leaving 16 bases between them. For the CDR3, the DNA is TGTGCCAGCAGCTCTCGCCCCTCCCTGGGGAACACTGAAGCTTTCTTT. It codes for CASSSRPSLGNTEAFF.